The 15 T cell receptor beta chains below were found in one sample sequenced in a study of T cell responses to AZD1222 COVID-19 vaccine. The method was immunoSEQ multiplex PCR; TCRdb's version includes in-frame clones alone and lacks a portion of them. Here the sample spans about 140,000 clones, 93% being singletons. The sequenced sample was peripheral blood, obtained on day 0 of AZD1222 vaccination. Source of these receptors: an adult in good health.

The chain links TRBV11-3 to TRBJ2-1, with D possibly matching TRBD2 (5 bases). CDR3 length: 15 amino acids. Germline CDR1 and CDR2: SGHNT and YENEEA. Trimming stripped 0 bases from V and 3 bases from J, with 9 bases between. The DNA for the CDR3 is TGTGCCAGCAGCTTAGAGGCGGGCCACTACAATGAGCAGTTCTTC. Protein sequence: CASSLEAGHYNEQFF. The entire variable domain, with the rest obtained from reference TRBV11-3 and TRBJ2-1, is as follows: EAGVVQSPRYKIIEKKQPVAFWCNPISGHNTLYWYLQNLGQGPELLIRYENEEAVDDSQLPKDRFSAERLKGVDSTLKIQPAELGDSAVYLCASSLEAGHYNEQFFGPGTRLTVL.

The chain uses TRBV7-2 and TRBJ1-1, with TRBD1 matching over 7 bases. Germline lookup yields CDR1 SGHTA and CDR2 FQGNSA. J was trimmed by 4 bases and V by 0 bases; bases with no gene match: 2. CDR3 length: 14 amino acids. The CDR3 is CASSLARGGTEAFF. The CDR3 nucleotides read TGTGCCAGCAGCTTAGCCAGGGGGGGCACTGAAGCTTTCTTT.

CDR3 in DNA: TGTGCCAGCAGGGAGGGGGGGGCGGCTGGAAACACCATATATTTT. It translates to CASREGGAAGNTIYF. The gene calls are TRBV28 and TRBJ1-3; D perhaps matches TRBD1 (6 bases). Trimming stripped 6 bases from V and 2 bases from J, with 14 bases between. The CDR3 contains 15 residues. In germline, CDR1 is MDHEN, CDR2 SYDVKM. The whole variable domain, remainder taken from reference TRBV28 and TRBJ1-3, is DVKVTQSSRYLVKRTGEKVFLECVQDMDHENMFWYRQDPGLGLRLIYFSYDVKMKEKGDIPEGYSVSREKKERFSLILESASTNQTSMYLCASREGGAAGNTIYFGEGSWLTVV.

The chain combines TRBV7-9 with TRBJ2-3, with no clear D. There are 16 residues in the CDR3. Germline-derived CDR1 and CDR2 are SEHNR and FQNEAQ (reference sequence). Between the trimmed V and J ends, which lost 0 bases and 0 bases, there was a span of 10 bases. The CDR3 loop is CASSLALLQSTDTQYF. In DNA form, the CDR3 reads TGTGCCAGCAGCTTAGCGCTATTACAGAGCACAGATACGCAGTATTTT.

The CDR3 coding sequence is TGTGCCTGGAGTGAAGGCAACAATCAGCCCCAGCATTTT. Protein: CAWSEGNNQPQHF. The rearrangement joins TRBV30 to TRBJ1-5; D gene ambiguous. Looked up from germline, CDR1 is GTSNPN and CDR2 is SVGIG (reference sequence). This CDR3 has 13 amino acids. Deletions cut 1 base from V and 3 bases from J, with 7 bases between.

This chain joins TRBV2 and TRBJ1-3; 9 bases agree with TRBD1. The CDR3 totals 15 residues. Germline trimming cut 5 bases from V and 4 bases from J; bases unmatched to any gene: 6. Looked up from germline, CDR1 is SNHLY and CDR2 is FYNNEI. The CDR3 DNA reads TGTGCCAGCAGTCCAGACAGGGGGAGAGGAAACACCATATATTTT. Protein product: CASSPDRGRGNTIYF.

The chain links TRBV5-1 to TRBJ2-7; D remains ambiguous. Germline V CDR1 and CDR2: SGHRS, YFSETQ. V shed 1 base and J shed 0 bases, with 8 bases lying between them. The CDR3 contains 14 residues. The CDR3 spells CASSLNFGSYEQYF. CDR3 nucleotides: TGCGCCAGCAGCTTGAACTTCGGCTCCTACGAGCAGTACTTC.

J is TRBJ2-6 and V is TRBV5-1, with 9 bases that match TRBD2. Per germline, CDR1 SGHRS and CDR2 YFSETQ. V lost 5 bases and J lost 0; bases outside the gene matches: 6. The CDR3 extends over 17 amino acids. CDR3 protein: CASSPTSGSSGANVLTF. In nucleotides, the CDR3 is TGCGCCAGCAGTCCGACTAGCGGATCCTCTGGGGCCAACGTCCTGACTTTC.

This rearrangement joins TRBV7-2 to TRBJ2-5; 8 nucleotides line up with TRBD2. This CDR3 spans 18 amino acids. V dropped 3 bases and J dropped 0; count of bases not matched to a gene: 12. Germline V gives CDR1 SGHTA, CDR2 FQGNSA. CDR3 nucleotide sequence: TGTGCCAGCAGCTTTCAGAACAAAAGGACTAGCAACCAAGAGACCCAGTACTTC. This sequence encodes CASSFQNKRTSNQETQYF.

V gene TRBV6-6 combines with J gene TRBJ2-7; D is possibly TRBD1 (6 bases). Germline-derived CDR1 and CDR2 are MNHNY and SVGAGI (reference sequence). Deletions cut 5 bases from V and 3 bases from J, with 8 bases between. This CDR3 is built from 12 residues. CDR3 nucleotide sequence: TGTGCCAGCAGTCCGACAGGCTACGAGCAGTACTTC. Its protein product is CASSPTGYEQYF.

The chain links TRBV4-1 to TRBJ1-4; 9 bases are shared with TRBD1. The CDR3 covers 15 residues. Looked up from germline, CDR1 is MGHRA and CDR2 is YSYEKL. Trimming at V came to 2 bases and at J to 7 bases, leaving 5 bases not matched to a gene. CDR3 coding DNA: TGCGCCAGCAGCCAATCCGGGACAGGGATTGAAAAACTGTTTTTT. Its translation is CASSQSGTGIEKLFF.

The CDR3 spells CASSSGSGNEQFF. DNA for the CDR3: TGTGCCAGCAGTAGCGGGAGTGGGAATGAGCAGTTCTTC. The V gene is TRBV14, the J gene TRBJ2-1; 9 bases line up with TRBD2. The CDR3 loop spans 13 amino acids. The germline gives CDR1 SGHDN, CDR2 FVKESK. The J segment lost 7 bases and the V segment lost 6 bases, leaving 4 bases of the junction unmatched.

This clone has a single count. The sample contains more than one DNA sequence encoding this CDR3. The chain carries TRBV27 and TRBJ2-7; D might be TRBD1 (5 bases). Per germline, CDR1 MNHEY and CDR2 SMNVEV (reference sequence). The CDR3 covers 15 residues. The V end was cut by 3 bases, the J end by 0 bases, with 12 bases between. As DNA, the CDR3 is TGTGCCAGCAGTTTTGGGCAGGGAAGCTCCTACGAGCAGTACTTC. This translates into CASSFGQGSSYEQYF.

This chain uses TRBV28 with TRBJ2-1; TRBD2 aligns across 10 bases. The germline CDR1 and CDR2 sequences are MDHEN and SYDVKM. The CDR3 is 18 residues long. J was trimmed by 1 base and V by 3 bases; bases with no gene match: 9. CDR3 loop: CASSFSASGSFSYNEQFF. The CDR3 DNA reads TGTGCCAGCAGTTTTTCGGCTAGCGGGAGTTTTTCCTACAATGAGCAGTTCTTC.

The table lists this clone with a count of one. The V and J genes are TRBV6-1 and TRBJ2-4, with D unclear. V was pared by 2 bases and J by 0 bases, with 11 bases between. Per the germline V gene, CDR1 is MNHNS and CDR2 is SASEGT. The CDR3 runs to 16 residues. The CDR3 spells CASSEWGLAAKNIQYF. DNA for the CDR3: TGTGCCAGCAGTGAATGGGGATTGGCAGCCAAAAACATTCAGTACTTC.